This is a list of T cell receptor beta chains from one sample in a study of cytomegalovirus exposure and HLA in healthy donors. TCRdb keeps only in-frame clones here, not all; method: immunoSEQ multiplex PCR. The sample holds fewer than 75,000 clones, 90% to 95% seen once. Sequencing input: PBMCs. These receptor sequences come from a woman under 30 in good health and CMV-seropositive. Both conserved end residues are part of each CDR3. Fields, in order: D gene, V gene, J gene, clone size, CDR3 protein, CDR3 DNA. D genes are given only for firm matches. Clone sizes are given selectively: once, few, many, or a class where the clone is expanded.

D: NA
V: TRBV5-4
J: TRBJ2-3
size: once
CDR3: CASSRGAGGTSTDTQYF
DNA: TGTGCCAGCAGCCGGGGGGCTGGGGGCACGAGTACAGATACGCAGTATTTT

D: NA
V: TRBV18
J: TRBJ2-7
size: NA
CDR3: CASSPPVLAASGYEQYF
DNA: TGTGCCAGCTCACCACCCGTCCTAGCAGCCTCTGGGTACGAGCAGTACTTC

D: TRBD1
V: TRBV5-4
J: TRBJ1-2
size: NA
CDR3: CASSFAPGQGARGYTF
DNA: TGTGCCAGCAGCTTCGCTCCAGGACAGGGGGCGCGGGGCTACACCTTC

D: NA
V: TRBV4-2
J: TRBJ1-5
size: NA
CDR3: CASSQLTANQPQHF
DNA: TGTGCCAGCAGCCAACTTACTGCGAATCAGCCCCAGCATTTT

D: NA
V: TRBV6-1
J: TRBJ1-5
size: NA
CDR3: CASSEVFQPQHF
DNA: TGTGCCAGCAGTGAAGTCTTTCAGCCCCAGCATTTT

D: TRBD1
V: TRBV29-1
J: TRBJ2-5
size: NA
CDR3: CSVTAKDRVLQETQYF
DNA: TGCAGCGTCACCGCTAAGGACAGGGTCCTCCAAGAGACCCAGTACTTC

D: TRBD2
V: TRBV10-3
J: TRBJ2-7
size: NA
CDR3: CAIRTSGGYEQYF
DNA: TGTGCCATCAGGACTAGCGGGGGCTACGAGCAGTACTTC

D: NA
V: TRBV7-2
J: TRBJ2-7
size: NA
CDR3: CASSLLNEQYF
DNA: TGTGCCAGCAGCTTATTAAACGAGCAGTACTTC

D: NA
V: TRBV10-3
J: TRBJ2-1
size: NA
CDR3: CAIRQGNHEQFF
DNA: TGTGCCATCAGGCAGGGAAACCATGAGCAGTTCTTC

D: NA
V: TRBV6-5
J: TRBJ2-1
size: NA
CDR3: CASSYSVRGEQFF
DNA: TGTGCCAGCAGTTACTCGGTCAGGGGTGAGCAGTTCTTC

D: TRBD1
V: TRBV4-2
J: TRBJ2-7
size: NA
CDR3: CASSGQGYSYEQYF
DNA: TGTGCCAGCAGCGGACAGGGTTACTCCTACGAGCAGTACTTC

D: TRBD2
V: TRBV29-1
J: TRBJ2-1
size: NA
CDR3: CSFAGVINEQFF
DNA: TGCAGCTTCGCGGGAGTCATCAATGAGCAGTTCTTC

D: NA
V: TRBV18
J: TRBJ2-6
size: NA
CDR3: CASSRNRAAGANVLTF
DNA: TGTGCCAGCTCACGAAACAGGGCGGCTGGGGCCAACGTCCTGACTTTC

D: NA
V: TRBV18
J: TRBJ2-1
size: NA
CDR3: CASSPGAGSSYNEQFF
DNA: TGTGCCAGCTCACCAGGGGCGGGAAGCTCCTACAATGAGCAGTTCTTC

D: NA
V: TRBV30
J: TRBJ1-3
size: NA
CDR3: CAWDSGGNTIYF
DNA: TGTGCCTGGGACTCGGGTGGAAACACCATATATTTT

D: TRBD1
V: TRBV7-2
J: TRBJ1-4
size: NA
CDR3: CASSPGQGQGEKLFF
DNA: TGTGCCAGCAGCCCAGGACAGGGCCAAGGCGAAAAACTGTTTTTT

D: NA
V: TRBV7-9
J: TRBJ1-5
size: NA
CDR3: CASSLSGLGEGGQPQHF
DNA: TGTGCCAGCAGCTTAAGTGGCCTGGGGGAAGGGGGTCAGCCCCAGCATTTT

D: TRBD2
V: TRBV5-1
J: TRBJ2-2
size: NA
CDR3: CASSPREVANTGELFF
DNA: TGCGCCAGCAGCCCCCGGGAGGTCGCGAACACCGGGGAGCTGTTTTTT

D: TRBD2
V: TRBV5-1
J: TRBJ2-7
size: NA
CDR3: CASSLPLAGNDEQYF
DNA: TGCGCCAGCAGCTTACCACTAGCGGGAAACGACGAGCAGTACTTC

D: TRBD1
V: TRBV27
J: TRBJ1-1
size: NA
CDR3: CASSSRDRGVNTEAFF
DNA: TGTGCCAGCAGTTCCCGGGACAGGGGGGTGAACACTGAAGCTTTCTTT

D: NA
V: TRBV2
J: TRBJ1-2
size: NA
CDR3: CASSEMGVRDYGYTF
DNA: TGTGCCAGCAGTGAAATGGGAGTCCGTGACTATGGCTACACCTTC

D: TRBD1
V: TRBV23-1
J: TRBJ2-5
size: NA
CDR3: CASSQYKGAGETQYF
DNA: TGCGCCAGCAGTCAATACAAGGGGGCGGGAGAGACCCAGTACTTC

D: NA
V: TRBV19
J: TRBJ1-4
size: once
CDR3: CASSITGSTNEKLFF
DNA: TGTGCCAGTAGTATCACCGGGTCAACTAATGAAAAACTGTTTTTT

D: NA
V: TRBV5-1
J: TRBJ2-6
size: NA
CDR3: CASSSPRGPSGANVLTF
DNA: TGCGCCAGCAGCTCCCCGCGGGGTCCCTCTGGGGCCAACGTCCTGACTTTC

D: NA
V: TRBV19
J: TRBJ2-7
size: once
CDR3: CASSIQGNSYEQYF
DNA: TGTGCCAGTAGTATTCAGGGGAATTCCTACGAGCAGTACTTC

D: TRBD1
V: TRBV14
J: TRBJ2-4
size: NA
CDR3: CASSPSQGATDIQYF
DNA: TGTGCCAGCAGCCCCTCACAGGGGGCGACGGACATTCAGTACTTC

D: TRBD1
V: TRBV11-1
J: TRBJ1-2
size: NA
CDR3: CASSSDRGHNYGYTF
DNA: TGTGCCAGCAGCTCGGACAGGGGGCATAACTATGGCTACACCTTC

D: NA
V: TRBV7-9
J: TRBJ2-5
size: NA
CDR3: CASSLRAGSRETQYF
DNA: TGTGCCAGCAGCTTAAGGGCGGGGTCCCGGGAGACCCAGTACTTC

D: TRBD2
V: TRBV11-3
J: TRBJ2-7
size: NA
CDR3: CASSLGGREQYF
DNA: TGTGCCAGCAGCTTGGGGGGGAGGGAGCAGTACTTC

D: NA
V: TRBV5-1
J: TRBJ1-5
size: NA
CDR3: CASSLEGRTGQPQHF
DNA: TGCGCCAGCAGCTTGGAGGGCCGAACGGGGCAGCCCCAGCATTTT